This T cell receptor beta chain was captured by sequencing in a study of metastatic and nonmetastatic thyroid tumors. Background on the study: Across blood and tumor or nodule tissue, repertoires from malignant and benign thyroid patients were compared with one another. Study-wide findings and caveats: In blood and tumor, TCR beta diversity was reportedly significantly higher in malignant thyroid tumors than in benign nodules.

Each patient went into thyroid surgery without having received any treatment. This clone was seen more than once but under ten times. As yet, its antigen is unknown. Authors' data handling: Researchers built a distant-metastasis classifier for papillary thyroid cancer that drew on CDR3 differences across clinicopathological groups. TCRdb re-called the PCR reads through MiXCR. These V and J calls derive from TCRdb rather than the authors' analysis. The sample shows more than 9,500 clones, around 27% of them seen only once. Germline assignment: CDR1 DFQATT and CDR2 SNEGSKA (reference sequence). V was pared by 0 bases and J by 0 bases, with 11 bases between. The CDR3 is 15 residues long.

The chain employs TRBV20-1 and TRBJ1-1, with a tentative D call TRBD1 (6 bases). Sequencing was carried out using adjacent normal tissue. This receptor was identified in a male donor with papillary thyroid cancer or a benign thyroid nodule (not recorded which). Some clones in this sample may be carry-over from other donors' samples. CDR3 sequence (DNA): TGCAGTGCTAGAGACTATCAGGGGATGAACACTGAAGCTTTCTTT. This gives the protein CSARDYQGMNTEAFF.